This T cell receptor (beta chain) came from a study of cytomegalovirus exposure and HLA in healthy donors. Only in-frame clones appear in the TCRdb table, and some are missing; sequencing was by immunoSEQ multiplex PCR. The table shows about 82,000 clones, with roughly 94% occurring only once. Comments on this clone: Its cognate antigen is unknown.

This CDR3 spans 15 amino acids. Overall study results and limits: It was reported that the classifier diagnosed cytomegalovirus status with high specificity and sensitivity in both the original and validation cohorts.

This sequence was found in a woman aged 18-35 years in good health and CMV-seronegative. Sequencing used PBMCs. The V and J genes are TRBV21-1 and TRBJ2-7; TRBD2 was called by the table and not checked on the DNA. TRBV21-1 is a recognized pseudogene. The chain's CDR3 is CASSKGLGLAGEQYF. The CDR3 bases are TGTGCCAGCAGCAAAGGCCTCGGGCTAGCCGGCGAGCAGTACTTC.